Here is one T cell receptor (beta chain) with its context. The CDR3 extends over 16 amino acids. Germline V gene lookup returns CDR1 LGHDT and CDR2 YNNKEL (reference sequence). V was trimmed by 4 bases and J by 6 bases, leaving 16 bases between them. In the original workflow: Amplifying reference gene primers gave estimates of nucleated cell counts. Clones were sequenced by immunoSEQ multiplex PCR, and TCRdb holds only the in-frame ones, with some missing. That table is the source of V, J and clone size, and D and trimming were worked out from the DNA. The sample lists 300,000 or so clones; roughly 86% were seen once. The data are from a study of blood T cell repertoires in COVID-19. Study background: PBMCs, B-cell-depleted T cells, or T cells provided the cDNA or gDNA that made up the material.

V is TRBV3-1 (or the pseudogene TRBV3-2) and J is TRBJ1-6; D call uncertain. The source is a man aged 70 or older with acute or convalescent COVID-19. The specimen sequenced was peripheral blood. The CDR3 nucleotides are TGTGCCAGCAGCCCCGTAGGAGGGTCCCCTAATTCACCCCTCCACTTT. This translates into CASSPVGGSPNSPLHF.